A selection of T cell receptor beta chains follows, all from one sample in a study of T-cell memory formation after mild COVID-19. TCRdb redid the calling of the 5' RACE reads with MiXCR, one entry per CDR3 protein. This sample yields 5,000 or so distinct CDR3 sequences, of which less than 30% are seen a single time; roughly 2% belongs to the top ten. The sequenced sample consisted of PBMCs or a T cell subset sorted from them (not recorded which). These receptors came from an adult who had mild COVID-19 (a few samples of this study predate the infection). Cell type and time point are not known. CDR3s include the opening cysteine and the closing phenylalanine or tryptophan. D genes are given only for firm matches. The size of a clone is reported for some rows only, either as once, few or many, or as a class for expanded clones.

TRBV27	many	.	TRBJ1-4	CASSSWGFSEKLFF	TGTGCCAGCAGTTCTTGGGGGTTCTCGGAAAAACTGTTTTTT
TRBV12-3/TRBV12-4	medium-sized	.	TRBJ1-5	CASSFQGRDQPQHF	TGTGCCAGCAGTTTCCAGGGGCGAGATCAGCCCCAGCATTTT
TRBV12-3/TRBV12-4	medium-sized	TRBD2	TRBJ2-1	CASSFRALRLAGVGSSYNEQFF	TGTGCCAGCAGTTTTCGGGCCCTTAGGCTAGCGGGGGTCGGTAGCTCCTACAATGAGCAGTTCTTC
TRBV19	medium-sized	.	TRBJ2-3	CASATGLGTDTQYF	TGTGCCAGTGCCACAGGGCTGGGCACAGATACGCAGTATTTT
TRBV7-2	many	TRBD1	TRBJ1-2	CASSPLGQVYTF	TGTGCCAGCAGCCCACTAGGACAGGTCTACACCTTC
TRBV28	medium-sized	.	TRBJ2-3	CASSLISVLRLRQTRDTQYF	TGTGCCAGCAGTTTAATCTCTGTCCTCCGGTTGAGGCAGACAAGGGATACGCAGTATTTT
TRBV5-1	medium-sized	TRBD2	TRBJ2-5	CASSSGLAGSTQYF	TGCGCCAGCAGCTCCGGACTAGCGGGATCGACCCAGTACTTC
TRBV3-1	.	.	TRBJ2-4	CASSLWTKRSIQYF	TGTGCCAGCAGCCTATGGACCAAAAGGAGCATTCAGTACTTC
TRBV2	medium-sized	TRBD1	TRBJ2-3	CASGQGRTDTQYF	TGTGCCAGCGGACAGGGTCGCACAGATACGCAGTATTTT
TRBV12-5	.	TRBD2	TRBJ2-3	CASGTSGTSGGTSTDTQYF	TGTGCTAGTGGAACCTCCGGGACTAGCGGGGGTACGAGCACAGATACGCAGTATTTT
TRBV5-1	medium-sized	TRBD1	TRBJ2-2	CASSLRPGTGAGELFF	TGCGCCAGCAGCTTACGGCCCGGGACAGGCGCCGGGGAGCTGTTTTTT
TRBV29-1	many	.	TRBJ1-1	CSVARQLDSEAFF	TGCAGCGTTGCGAGACAGCTCGACAGTGAAGCTTTCTTT
TRBV19	many	.	TRBJ1-1	CAAAARVGYEAFF	TGTGCCGCCGCGGCCAGGGTAGGCTATGAAGCTTTCTTT